This record covers a single TCR beta chain. Original processing methods: ImmunoSEQ sequences covered only the junction and lacked quality scores; filtering therefore differed. Clones were sequenced by immunoSEQ multiplex PCR, and TCRdb holds only the in-frame ones, with some missing. The DNA was the basis for D and trimming; V, J and clone size are from that table. The data show over 1.4 million clones, roughly 95% seen once. Each sample came from a Caucasian adult donor living in Nashville, Tennessee. These data originate in a study of shared clonotypes between healthy human individuals. Turning to the study itself: Researchers drew samples from two women and a few men aged 18 to 49.

The V gene lost 8 bases and the J gene lost 2 bases, with 16 bases spanning the gap. Germline values: CDR1 MNHNS, CDR2 SASEGT. The CDR3 sequence is 14 residues long. The clonotype was recovered from a man aged 25-40 years in good health. Sequencing was carried out using naive CD4+ T cells sorted from blood. Subset here: CD45RA+ positively selected. The chain recombines TRBV6-1 with TRBJ2-7; weak D call: TRBD1 (5 bases). Here the CDR3 reads CASQGNELAYEQYF. In DNA form, the CDR3 reads TGTGCCAGCCAGGGAAACGAGCTAGCCTACGAGCAGTACTTC.